This passage covers 13 T cell receptor beta chains from one sample sequenced in a study of identical twins. MiXCR, run by TCRdb on the 5' RACE reads, gives a single entry per CDR3 protein. Among 450,000 or so distinct CDR3 sequences listed, approximately 15% were seen once. The sample was also reused in another study, on yellow fever vaccine responses in identical twins.

Specimen: CD4+ T cells sorted from blood. The receptors were sampled from a woman between 18 and 29 years old in good health.

This clonotype was counted at least ten times. The J gene is TRBJ2-7, the V gene TRBV5-1, with 11 positions matching TRBD1. The CDR3 is 15 residues long. CDR1 SGHRS and CDR2 YFSETQ come from the germline V gene. Losses at the gene ends were 0 bases for V and 3 bases for J; bases not matched to a gene: 2. The CDR3 DNA is TGCGCCAGCAGCTTGGGGGACAGGGGGTTCTACGAGCAGTACTTC. Encoded protein: CASSLGDRGFYEQYF.

The chain recombines TRBV6-2 or TRBV6-3 with TRBJ2-7; 14 positions match TRBD2. Per germline, CDR1 MNHEY and CDR2 SVGEGT. V was pared by 7 bases and J by 5 bases, with 10 bases of the junction left unmatched. This CDR3 has 16 residues. CDR3 coding DNA: TGTGCCAGCACCGCTCAGGGACTAGCGGGAGTACACGAGCAGTACTTC. Amino acids: CASTAQGLAGVHEQYF.

The chain links TRBV5-1 to TRBJ2-4; TRBD1 matches at 8 bases. CDR1 is SGHRS and CDR2 is YFSETQ in the germline V gene. Germline trimming cut 4 bases from V and 5 bases from J; bases unmatched to any gene: 5. This CDR3 spans 14 amino acids. In nucleotides, the CDR3 is TGCGCCAGCAGCCGGGGACAGGTACAAAACATTCAGTACTTC. Amino acid sequence: CASSRGQVQNIQYF.

This clonotype was observed a handful of times. V is TRBV4-2 and J is TRBJ2-2; 9 bases agree with TRBD2. Germline lookup yields CDR1 LGHNA and CDR2 YNFKEQ. The CDR3 covers 17 residues. The V and J ends lost 0 bases and 3 bases, in that order; junction bases with no gene match: 5. CDR3 in DNA: TGTGCCAGCAGCCAAGATCTTCCTAGCGGGGACACCGGGGAGCTGTTTTTT. It encodes CASSQDLPSGDTGELFF.

This clonotype was counted between two and nine times. The genes are TRBV6-2 or TRBV6-3 and TRBJ2-3; D may be TRBD1 (6 bases). The CDR3 length is 15 residues. The germline CDR1 and CDR2 sequences are MNHEY and SVGEGT. V was shortened by 7 bases and J by 6 bases, with 20 bases between the two germline ends. The CDR3, as DNA: TGTGCCAGCACCCAGGTGGGGGCCCGCGGCGATACGCAGTATTTT. Translation: CASTQVGARGDTQYF.

The chain has TRBV9 and TRBJ2-1; perhaps TRBD2 as D (5 bases). Germline CDR1 and CDR2: SGDLS and YYNGEE. Deletions cut 3 bases from V and 2 bases from J, with 15 bases between. CDR3 size: 16 residues. The CDR3 DNA follows: TGTGCCAGCAGCGCCGGACTTACGCGGGCCTACAATGAGCAGTTCTTC. This gives the protein CASSAGLTRAYNEQFF.

In this sample, this clonotype turned up a few times. This chain links TRBV12-3 or TRBV12-4 with TRBJ2-7; 8 bases are a match to TRBD2. The junction had 8 bases not matched to a gene; V was cut back by 7 bases and J by 3 bases. The CDR3 covers 14 residues. Written as DNA, the CDR3 is TGTGCCAGCAAGACTAGCGCGCTAGTCTACGAGCAGTACTTC. This encodes CASKTSALVYEQYF.

This clonotype occurred a few times. The CDR3 protein is CSVSPSVRGETQYF. Written as DNA, the CDR3 is TGCAGCGTTTCCCCTTCCGTCAGGGGAGAGACCCAGTACTTC. J is TRBJ2-5 and V is TRBV29-1; D is possibly TRBD1 (6 bases). V dropped 5 bases and J dropped 4 bases, with 17 bases sitting between them. Germline CDR1 and CDR2: SQVTM and ANQGSEA. CDR3 length: 14 residues.

This clonotype was seen ten or more times. The J gene is TRBJ2-7, the V gene TRBV10-3; D unresolved. The V end was cut by 9 bases, the J end by 2 bases, with 11 bases between. There are 12 residues in the CDR3. CDR1 is ENHRY, CDR2 SYGVKD, per germline. The CDR3 loop reads CAMGSVPYEQYF. Written as DNA, the CDR3 is TGTGCCATGGGATCTGTCCCCTACGAGCAGTACTTC.

The chain links TRBV27 to TRBJ2-5; 12 bases agree with TRBD2. Germline-derived CDR1 and CDR2 are MNHEY and SMNVEV (reference sequence). This CDR3 is built from 13 residues. J was trimmed by 5 bases and V by 9 bases; bases with no gene match: 4. CDR3 residues: CASRLAGVETQYF. Here the CDR3 DNA reads TGTGCCAGTCGACTAGCGGGAGTGGAGACCCAGTACTTC.

This clonotype has a handful of counts. The chain combines TRBV20-1 with TRBJ2-7; D remains ambiguous. The germline V gene has CDR1 DFQATT and CDR2 SNEGSKA (reference sequence). Trimming shortened V by 1 base and J by 5 bases, and 9 bases separated the two germline ends. The CDR3 contains 12 residues. The CDR3 DNA is TGCAGTGCTAGAGTAGGCCCCCACGAGCAGTACTTC. Translated: CSARVGPHEQYF.

V gene TRBV28 combines with J gene TRBJ2-7; D remains ambiguous. The ends were cut back, 7 bases at V and 0 bases at J, with 19 bases in the middle. This CDR3 contains 16 residues. Germline assignment: CDR1 MDHEN and CDR2 SYDVKM. The CDR3 here is CASNPWSSLSSYEQYF. DNA for the CDR3: TGTGCCAGCAACCCCTGGTCGTCTTTGAGCTCCTACGAGCAGTACTTC.

This clonotype occurred a few times. The gene calls are TRBV5-1 and TRBJ2-3; no firm D call. The CDR3 has 14 amino acids. Germline V gene data show CDR1 as SGHRS and CDR2 as YFSETQ. V lost 2 bases and J 1 base, leaving 8 bases between the germline ends. In DNA form, the CDR3 reads TGCGCCAGCAGCTTTTATGGGGGCACAGATACGCAGTATTTT. This codes for CASSFYGGTDTQYF. The full variable domain, with the rest looked up from reference TRBV5-1 and TRBJ2-3, is KAGVTQTPRYLIKTRGQQVTLSCSPISGHRSVSWYQQTPGQGLQFLFEYFSETQRNKGNFPGRFSGRQFSNSRSEMNVSTLELGDSALYLCASSFYGGTDTQYFGPGTRLTVL.